This paragraph covers one T cell receptor beta chain sequence. The V end was cut by 6 bases, the J end by 10 bases, with 24 bases between. Germline lookup yields CDR1 SQVTM and CDR2 ANQGSEA. CDR3 length: 14 residues. Profiling relied on immunoSEQ multiplex PCR, and the TCRdb table lists in-frame clones only, not all of them. The data contain 700,000 or so clones, 70% to 90% of them singletons. These data originate in a study of shared T cell receptors in the human thymus. These same records also appear under a second study, on human thymus T cells. That publication notes: Corrective heart surgery yielded resections, and these provided the thymus tissue. Thymic as well as blood repertoires seemed to favor certain V and J genes unevenly. Related studies noted strongly shared thymic repertoires across unrelated people.

Sequenced sample: thymocytes. The receptor comes from a girl less than two years old with a congenital heart defect. The chain joins TRBV29-1 to TRBJ1-1; D not certain. The CDR3 is CSVPPRGSHRLAFF. The DNA for the CDR3 is TGCAGCGTGCCACCTCGAGGCAGCCATCGATTAGCTTTCTTT.